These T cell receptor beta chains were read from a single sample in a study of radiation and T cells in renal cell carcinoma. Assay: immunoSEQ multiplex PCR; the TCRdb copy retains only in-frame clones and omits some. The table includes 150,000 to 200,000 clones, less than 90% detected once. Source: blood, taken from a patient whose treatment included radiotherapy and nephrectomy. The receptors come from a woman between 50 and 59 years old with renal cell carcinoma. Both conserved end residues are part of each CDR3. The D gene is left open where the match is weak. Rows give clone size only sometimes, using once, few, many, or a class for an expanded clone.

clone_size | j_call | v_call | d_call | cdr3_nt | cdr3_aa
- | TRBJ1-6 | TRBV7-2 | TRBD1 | TGTGCCAGCAGCATAGGGACAGGGACGAATTTACCCCTCCACTTT | CASSIGTGTNLPLHF
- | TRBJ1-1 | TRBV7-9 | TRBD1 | TGTGCCAGCATGGGACAGGGCCTCACTGAAGCTTTCTTT | CASMGQGLTEAFF
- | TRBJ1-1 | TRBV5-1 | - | TGCGCCAGCAGCTTGGAGGGTTGGGTTGGGACTGAAGCTTTCTTT | CASSLEGWVGTEAFF
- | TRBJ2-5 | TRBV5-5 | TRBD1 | TGTGCCAGCAGGACAGGGGGCAGGGAGACCCAGTACTTC | CASRTGGRETQYF
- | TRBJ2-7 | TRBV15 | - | TGTGCCACCAGCAGAGACCGGACGGACTCCTACGAGCAGTACTTC | CATSRDRTDSYEQYF
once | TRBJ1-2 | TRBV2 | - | TGTGCCAGCAGTGAAAGGGAAGCTAACTATGGCTACACCTTC | CASSEREANYGYTF
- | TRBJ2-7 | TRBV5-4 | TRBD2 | TGTGCCAGCAGCTTGGGAAGCGGGGGCCTCTCATACGAGCAGTACTTC | CASSLGSGGLSYEQYF
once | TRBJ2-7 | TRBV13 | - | TGTGCCAGCAGCTTAGGCCTTGAGGGTACCCCCTACGAGCAGTACTTC | CASSLGLEGTPYEQYF
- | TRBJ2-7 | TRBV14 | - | TGTGCCAGCAGCCAAGATTTTGGCTACGAGCAGTACTTC | CASSQDFGYEQYF
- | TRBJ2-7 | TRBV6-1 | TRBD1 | TGTGCCAGCAGGCACCGGGACAGGGGAGGCGAGCAGTACTTC | CASRHRDRGGEQYF
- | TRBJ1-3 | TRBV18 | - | TGTGCCAGCTCCCCTGGGGCTAGCTTTGGAAACACCATATATTTT | CASSPGASFGNTIYF
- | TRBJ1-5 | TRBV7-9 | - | TGTGCCAGCCAGATTAGAAGGGGTCAGCCCCAGCATTTT | CASQIRRGQPQHF
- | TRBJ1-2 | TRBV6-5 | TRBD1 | TGTGCCAGCAGTCTGGACAGGGATGGCTACACCTTC | CASSLDRDGYTF
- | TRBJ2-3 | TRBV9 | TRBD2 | TGTGCCAGCAGCGTAGAGGCGGGGGGCCGCACAGATACGCAGTATTTT | CASSVEAGGRTDTQYF
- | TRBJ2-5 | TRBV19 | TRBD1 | TGTGCCAGTAGTACAAGACAGGGAGACTTGGTGGGGATCCAAGAGACCCAGTACTTC | CASSTRQGDLVGIQETQYF
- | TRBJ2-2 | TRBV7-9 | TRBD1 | TGTGCCAGCAGCTTCGGGGACAGGGGTACCGGGGAGCTGTTTTTT | CASSFGDRGTGELFF
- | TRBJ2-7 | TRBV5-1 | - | TGCGCCAGCAGCTTGGTTGGTAACTCCTACGAGCAGTACTTC | CASSLVGNSYEQYF
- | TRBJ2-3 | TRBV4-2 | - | TGTGCCAGCAGCCAAGATCTGGCGGGGTACACAGATACGCAGTATTTT | CASSQDLAGYTDTQYF
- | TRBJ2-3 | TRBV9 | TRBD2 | TGTGCCAGCAGCCCAGTAGCAAGGACTAGCAGCACAGATACGCAGTATTTT | CASSPVARTSSTDTQYF
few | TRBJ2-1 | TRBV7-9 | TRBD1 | TGTGCCAGCAGCACCGGGACAGGGTTAAGCGATGAGCAGTTCTTC | CASSTGTGLSDEQFF
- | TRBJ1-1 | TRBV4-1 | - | TGCGCCAGCAGCACTCGCAGGGGCAGGGAGACTGAAGCTTTCTTT | CASSTRRGRETEAFF
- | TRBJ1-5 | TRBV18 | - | TGTGCCAGCTCACCGTGGGCGGGGGACAATCAGCCCCAGCATTTT | CASSPWAGDNQPQHF
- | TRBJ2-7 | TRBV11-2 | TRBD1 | TGTGCCAGCAGCTCGACAGGGGTCTCCTACGAGCAGTACTTC | CASSSTGVSYEQYF
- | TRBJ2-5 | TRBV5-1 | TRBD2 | TGCGCCAGCAGCCCGTCGGCCGGGACTAGCGGGGGGTGGAAGACCCAGTACTTC | CASSPSAGTSGGWKTQYF
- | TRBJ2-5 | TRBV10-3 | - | TGTGCCATCAGTGAGTCGTTCGGGGAGACCCAGTACTTC | CAISESFGETQYF
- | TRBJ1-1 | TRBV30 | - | TGTGCCTGGAGTTATCCTGGGGTGAACACTGAAGCTTTCTTT | CAWSYPGVNTEAFF
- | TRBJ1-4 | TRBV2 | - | TGTGCCAGCAGGGGGAGGGGCGCAACTAATGAAAAACTGTTTTTT | CASRGRGATNEKLFF
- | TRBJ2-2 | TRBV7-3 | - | TGTGCCAGCAGCTACGGGCCTCGGACCACCGGGGAGCTGTTTTTT | CASSYGPRTTGELFF
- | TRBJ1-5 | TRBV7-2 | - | TGTGCCAGCAGCTTAAGCGTCCAGGTAGAGCAGCCCCAGCATTTT | CASSLSVQVEQPQHF
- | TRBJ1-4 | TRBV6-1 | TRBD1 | TGTGCCAGCAGTGAATATGGTCCCAGGGGGCCCTCGACCGGTGAAAAACTGTTTTTT | CASSEYGPRGPSTGEKLFF
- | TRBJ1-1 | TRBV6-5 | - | TGTGCCAGCATCCCAAACACTGAAGCTTTCTTT | CASIPNTEAFF
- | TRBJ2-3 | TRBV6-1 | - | TGTGCCAGCAGTGAGGTAGTGCGCACAGATACGCAGTATTTT | CASSEVVRTDTQYF
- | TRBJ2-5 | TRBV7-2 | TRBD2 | TGTGCCAGCAGTTTGACTAGCGGGGGCTTAGAGACCCAGTACTTC | CASSLTSGGLETQYF
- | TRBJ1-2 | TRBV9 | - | TGTGCCAGCAGCAACCGACGGTATGGCTACACCTTC | CASSNRRYGYTF
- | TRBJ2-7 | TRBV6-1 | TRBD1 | TGTGCCACCTTCTCCGGGACAGGGACCTCCGAGCAGTACTTC | CATFSGTGTSEQYF
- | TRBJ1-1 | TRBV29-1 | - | TGCAGCGTTGTCCGGACACGGCTGAACACTGAAGCTTTCTTT | CSVVRTRLNTEAFF
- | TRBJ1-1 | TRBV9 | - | TGTGCCAGCAGCGCCTTACCAGGGGACACTGAAGCTTTCTTT | CASSALPGDTEAFF
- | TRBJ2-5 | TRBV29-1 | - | TGCAGCGTCCAAGGGCACAGCAAAGAGACCCAGTACTTC | CSVQGHSKETQYF
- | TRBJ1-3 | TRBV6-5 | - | TGTGCCAGCAGCCATCAGGCGGCTGGAAACACCATATATTTT | CASSHQAAGNTIYF
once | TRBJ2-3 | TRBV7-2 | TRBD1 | TGTGCCAGCAGCCGACAGGGGGGGTTAGATACGCAGTATTTT | CASSRQGGLDTQYF
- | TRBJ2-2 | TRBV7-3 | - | TGTGCCAGCAGCTTAAACTACAGGAGCAACACCGGGGAGCTGTTTTTT | CASSLNYRSNTGELFF
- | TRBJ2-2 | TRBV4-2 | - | TGTGCCAGCAGAACGGGGGGAGCAGGGGGGCTTAACACCGGGGAGCTGTTTTTT | CASRTGGAGGLNTGELFF
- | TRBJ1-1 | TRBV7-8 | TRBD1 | TGTGCCAGCAGCTTAGGGGGACAGGGGGGCATAGCTTTCTTT | CASSLGGQGGIAFF
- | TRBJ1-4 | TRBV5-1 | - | TGCGCCAGCAGCGACCCGGGAACAACTAATGAAAAACTGTTTTTT | CASSDPGTTNEKLFF
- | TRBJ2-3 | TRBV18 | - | TGTGCCAGCTCACCACAGAGAGGGGCCCTTACAGATACGCAGTATTTT | CASSPQRGALTDTQYF
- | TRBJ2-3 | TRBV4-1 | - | TGCGCCAGCAGCCAAGAACCGGCATTCACAGATACGCAGTATTTT | CASSQEPAFTDTQYF
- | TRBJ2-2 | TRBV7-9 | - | TGTGCCAGCAGCGTAGGGGATGGGGAGCTGTTTTTT | CASSVGDGELFF
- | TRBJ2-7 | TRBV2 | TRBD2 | TGTGCCAGCCGGGCTAGCGGGGGGGGGTACGAGCAGTACTTC | CASRASGGGYEQYF
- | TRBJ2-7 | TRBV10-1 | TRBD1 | TGCGCCAGCAGTGAGGCAGGGGGCTACGAGCAGTACTTC | CASSEAGGYEQYF
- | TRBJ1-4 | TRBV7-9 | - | TGTGCCAGCAGCGCCCAACAGGGCCTTAATGAAAAACTGTTTTTT | CASSAQQGLNEKLFF
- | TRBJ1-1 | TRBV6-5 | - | TGTGCCAGCAGTTACGATCCGCGCACTGAAGCTTTCTTT | CASSYDPRTEAFF
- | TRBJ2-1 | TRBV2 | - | TGTGCCAGCAGTGGGGGCCAGAGCTCCTACAATGAGCAGTTCTTC | CASSGGQSSYNEQFF